This T cell receptor beta chain was identified in a study of vaccination and CD4 T cells after COVID-19. Once obtained from cultured CD4+ T cells, the DNA was sequenced using the Oncomine TCR Beta short-read assay. TCRdb called the PCR reads again in MiXCR, with one record for every CDR3 protein. The data show 6,100 or so distinct CDR3 sequences, less than 50% seen once. This clonotype was observed a handful of times. Its antigen is still unknown. CDR3 length: 11 amino acids. The V end lost 6 bases, the J end lost 5 bases, and 7 bases lay between the germline ends. CDR1 and CDR2 from the germline V gene are MNHNS and SASEGT. Treatment indicated: approximately nine-day PBMC culture with coronavirus spike peptide pools or control peptides (ViraFEST assay).

The chain carries TRBV6-1 and TRBJ2-5; TRBD1 is a possible D gene (6 bases). Sequenced material: CD4+ T cells from blood, cultured in vitro. This clonotype was obtained from a human donor who had recovered from COVID-19. The CDR3 coding sequence is TGTGCCAGCAGCCAGGGGGAGACCCAGTACTTC. This encodes CASSQGETQYF.